The present T cell receptor beta chain was sequenced within a study of cytomegalovirus exposure and HLA in healthy donors. The CDR3 covers 16 residues. Germline V lookup: CDR1 SGHDN, CDR2 FVKESK. V shed 0 bases, J shed 4 bases, and the junction held 3 bases outside the gene matches. Study-wide results and limits: Earlier analysis looked at TCR beta V segments, and most were productive about 90% or about 30% of the time. There were several of the most significant clusters that appeared linked to common viral pathogens in a later analysis.

This clone has just a few counts. Its antigen is currently unknown. Everyone who donated was a healthy bone marrow donor. The PCR was carried out with 60 Vbeta primers and 13 Jbeta primers. The assay was immunoSEQ multiplex PCR, and TCRdb's table has in-frame clones only and misses some. The table includes 130,000 or so clones, approximately 71% detected once. This sequence was found in a woman aged 55 to 70 in good health and CMV-seronegative. The sequenced sample was PBMCs. The chain joins TRBV14 to TRBJ2-3; 11 positions agree with TRBD1. CDR3 nucleotides: TGTGCCAGCAGCCAAGACTGGACAGGGGGCCCAGATACGCAGTATTTT. Its translation is CASSQDWTGGPDTQYF.